The 27 T cell receptor beta chains listed next were all sequenced from one sample in a study of T cell changes during pregnancy in multiple sclerosis. TCRdb keeps only in-frame clones here, not all; method: immunoSEQ multiplex PCR. Of some 100,000 clones listed, 90% to 95% are singletons. The sequencing here drew on peripheral blood, taken before pregnancy. These receptors originate from a female donor with multiple sclerosis, enrolled in a pregnancy study.

CDR3 amino acids: CASSGGLAETSTDTQYF. DNA of the CDR3: TGTGCCAGCAGTGGAGGACTAGCGGAGACTAGCACAGATACGCAGTATTTT. J is TRBJ2-3 and V is TRBV25-1; 10 positions agree with TRBD2. This CDR3 is built from 17 residues. Germline loops: CDR1 MGHDK, CDR2 SYGVNS. The V and J ends lost 4 bases and 0 bases, in that order; junction bases with no gene match: 7.

DNA for the CDR3: TGTGCCAGCAGCGCGGGTTGGACAGGGGGCAATGAGCAGTTCTTC. Residues: CASSAGWTGGNEQFF. This chain joins TRBV2 and TRBJ2-1; 10 nucleotides line up with TRBD1. Germline V CDR1 and CDR2: SNHLY, FYNNEI. The CDR3 runs to 15 residues. Trimming at V came to 6 bases and at J to 6 bases, leaving 8 bases not matched to a gene.

The chain joins TRBV2 to TRBJ2-1, with 10 bases aligning to TRBD1. V dropped 8 bases and J dropped 7; count of bases not matched to a gene: 8. Germline CDR1 is SNHLY and CDR2 is FYNNEI. The CDR3 runs 14 residues. CDR3 bases: TGTGCCAGCCACCGGGACAGGGGTTGGAATGAGCAGTTCTTC. Amino acids: CASHRDRGWNEQFF.

V and J are TRBV2 and TRBJ2-7; 10 bases agree with TRBD2. The V segment lost 5 bases and the J segment 4 bases; nucleotides outside the gene matches: 11. This CDR3 is 16 amino acids long. Per the germline V gene, CDR1 is SNHLY and CDR2 is FYNNEI. The CDR3 DNA sequence: TGTGCCAGCAGTTACCTCCTAGCGGGAGATAGGTACGAGCAGTACTTC. Its protein is CASSYLLAGDRYEQYF.

The chain uses TRBV1 and TRBJ2-1; TRBD1 is taken as the D call from the table, unchecked against the DNA. TRBV1 is a documented pseudogene. The CDR3 covers 15 residues. CDR3 sequence (DNA): TGCACCAGCAGCCAAGATACCAGGGGGAATAAGGAGCAGTTCTTC. It is translated as CTSSQDTRGNKEQFF.

This chain joins TRBV7-9 and TRBJ2-7; a weak D match, TRBD1 (5 bases). Germline-derived CDR1 and CDR2 are SEHNR and FQNEAQ (reference sequence). V shed 5 bases and J shed 7 bases, with 12 bases lying between them. The CDR3 spans 12 residues. For the CDR3, the DNA is TGTGCCAGCAGCAAGGGGCCCCAGGAGCAGTACTTC. It is translated as CASSKGPQEQYF.

V gene TRBV7-9 combines with J gene TRBJ1-2; a weak D match, TRBD1 (6 bases). This CDR3 is 16 amino acids long. The V gene lost 0 bases and the J gene lost 4 bases, with 15 bases spanning the gap. The germline V gene has CDR1 SEHNR and CDR2 FQNEAQ (reference sequence). The CDR3 coding sequence is TGTGCCAGCAGCTTAGCCGGCGTAGGGGACATCTATGGCTACACCTTC. It codes for CASSLAGVGDIYGYTF.

The chain uses TRBV19 and TRBJ2-3, with 11 bases lining up with TRBD1. Germline V gene lookup returns CDR1 LNHDA and CDR2 SQIVND (reference sequence). The CDR3 is made up of 15 amino acids. The V and J ends lost 4 bases and 2 bases, in that order; junction bases with no gene match: 2. CDR3 residues: CASSRTGGLTDTQYF. As DNA, the CDR3 is TGTGCCAGTAGTAGGACAGGGGGCCTCACAGATACGCAGTATTTT.

This sequence joins TRBV19 and TRBJ2-7, with a weak D call TRBD1 (5 bases). The CDR3 consists of 14 residues. In germline, CDR1 is LNHDA, CDR2 SQIVND (reference sequence). Deletions cut 2 bases from V and 0 bases from J, with 8 bases between. CDR3 bases: TGTGCCAGTAGTATATCAGGGAACTCCTACGAGCAGTACTTC. Its translation: CASSISGNSYEQYF.

The chain employs TRBV7-2 and TRBJ2-5, with a weak D call TRBD1 (6 bases). CDR1 and CDR2 (germline): SGHTA, FQGNSA. This CDR3 contains 14 residues. Trimming left V 0 bases short and J 4 bases short, with 9 bases between. In DNA, the CDR3 is TGTGCCAGCAGCTTAGCGGGGGCGGGAGAGACCCAGTACTTC. It encodes CASSLAGAGETQYF.

V is TRBV10-1 and J is TRBJ2-3, with D tentatively TRBD2 (6 bases). This CDR3 is 15 amino acids long. Germline CDR1 is WNHNN and CDR2 is SYGVQD (reference sequence). The ends were cut back, 5 bases at V and 2 bases at J, with 14 bases in the middle. CDR3 sequence reads: CASSPRDQITDTQYF. The CDR3 DNA reads as TGCGCCAGCAGTCCGCGGGACCAAATCACAGATACGCAGTATTTT.

Only one count was recorded for this clone. V is TRBV6-5 and J is TRBJ1-2; 7 bases agree with TRBD1. Germline V lookup: CDR1 MNHEY, CDR2 SVGAGI. Unmatched junction bases numbered 9, after V lost 5 bases and J lost 6 bases. The CDR3 extends over 14 amino acids. The CDR3 protein is CASSPGGRVHGYTF. DNA for the CDR3: TGTGCCAGCAGTCCAGGGGGGCGAGTCCATGGCTACACCTTC.

The chain recombines TRBV4-2 with TRBJ2-1, with 9 bases aligning to TRBD1. Losses at the gene ends were 0 bases for V and 5 bases for J; bases not matched to a gene: 8. The CDR3 loop spans 17 amino acids. Germline assignment: CDR1 LGHNA and CDR2 YNFKEQ. The CDR3, as DNA: TGTGCCAGCAGCCAAGATTGGACAGGGGACTGGGACAATGAGCAGTTCTTC. Translation gives CASSQDWTGDWDNEQFF.

The J gene is TRBJ2-7, the V gene TRBV21-1; the table's D call TRBD2 went unverified against the DNA. TRBV21-1 is flagged as a pseudogene. The CDR3 consists of 18 residues. The CDR3 spells CASSETRLSRRNPYEQYF. DNA of the CDR3: TGTGCCAGCAGCGAGACTCGGCTCAGTAGACGAAACCCCTACGAGCAGTACTTC.

This clone appeared once. This chain links TRBV5-4 with TRBJ2-7, with 9 nucleotides matching TRBD2. J lost 5 bases, V lost 4 bases, and 7 bases had no gene match. Germline CDR1 reads SGHNT; CDR2 reads YYREEE (reference sequence). The CDR3 consists of 14 residues. In nucleotides, the CDR3 is TGTGCCAGCAGCAGCGGACTAGCGTCTCACGAGCAGTACTTC. Translating gives CASSSGLASHEQYF.

J is TRBJ1-2 and V is TRBV5-1; D not resolved. The CDR3 extends over 13 amino acids. Germline V gene data show CDR1 as SGHRS and CDR2 as YFSETQ. Trimming removed 7 bases from V and 4 bases from J, with 14 bases in between. CDR3 coding DNA: TGCGCCAGCTCTGATACGAGGGCCTATGGCTACACCTTC. Translation gives CASSDTRAYGYTF.

J is TRBJ2-1 and V is TRBV5-1; TRBD1 matches 8 bases. Trimming at V came to 3 bases and at J to 7 bases, leaving 9 bases not matched to a gene. This CDR3 is built from 15 residues. Germline values: CDR1 SGHRS, CDR2 YFSETQ. CDR3: CASSSSWTGSNEQFF. DNA of the CDR3: TGCGCCAGCAGCTCGTCGTGGACAGGGAGTAATGAGCAGTTCTTC.

This sequence joins TRBV30 and TRBJ2-1; D is uncertain. The CDR3 totals 11 residues. Germline V gene lookup returns CDR1 GTSNPN and CDR2 SVGIG (reference sequence). The ends were cut back, 2 bases at V and 4 bases at J, with 3 bases in the middle. The CDR3 loop reads CAWSPYNEQFF. CDR3 nucleotide sequence: TGTGCCTGGAGTCCTTACAATGAGCAGTTCTTC.

The rearrangement links TRBV7-2 to TRBJ2-2; 13 bases are a match to TRBD2. Germline V gene sequence: CDR1 SGHTA, CDR2 FQGNSA. CDR3 size: 19 residues. The ends lost 4 bases at V and 6 bases at J; junction bases unmatched: 14. CDR3 in DNA: TGTGCCAGCAGCTACTACGAACTAGCGGGGGGGTCATTGCCCGGGGAGCTGTTTTTT. Translation gives CASSYYELAGGSLPGELFF.

J is TRBJ2-5 and V is TRBV25-1; 7 bases match TRBD2. CDR3 length: 12 amino acids. With V trimmed by 2 bases and J by 13 bases, 7 bases remained unmatched. Germline CDR1 MGHDK, CDR2 SYGVNS. CDR3 loop: CASSETGGMLYF. The CDR3 DNA is TGTGCCAGCAGTGAAACGGGGGGTATGTTGTACTTC. Combining the CDR3 with reference TRBV25-1 and TRBJ2-5 gives the whole variable domain EADIYQTPRYLVIGTGKKITLECSQTMGHDKMYWYQQDPGMELHLIHYSYGVNSTEKGDLSSESTVSRIRTEHFPLTLESARPSHTSQYLCASSETGGMLYFGPGTRLLVL.

This clone was picked up one time. The chain carries TRBV19 and TRBJ1-1; TRBD1 matches 7 bases. The CDR3 runs 15 residues. Germline V gives CDR1 LNHDA, CDR2 SQIVND (reference sequence). V lost 0 bases, J lost 1 base, and 2 bases stayed unmatched. The DNA of the CDR3 is TGTGCCAGTAGTATAGAAAGGACAGGGAACACTGAAGCTTTCTTT. This sequence encodes CASSIERTGNTEAFF. Complete variable domain (other parts from reference TRBV19 and TRBJ1-1): DGGITQSPKYLFRKEGQNVTLSCEQNLNHDAMYWYRQDPGQGLRLIYYSQIVNDFQKGDIAEGYSVSREKKESFPLTVTSAQKNPTAFYLCASSIERTGNTEAFFGQGTRLTVV.

This clone was observed a single time. This sequence joins TRBV28 and TRBJ2-1; 10 bases agree with TRBD2. Germline CDR1 and CDR2: MDHEN and SYDVKM. The CDR3 length is 15 residues. V trimming: 5 bases; J trimming: 8 bases; junction bases outside the gene matches: 9. CDR3 in amino acids: CASSPGTSESHEQFF. CDR3 DNA: TGTGCCAGCAGTCCCGGGACTAGCGAAAGCCATGAGCAGTTCTTC.

The chain couples TRBV11-2 to TRBJ2-7; the D gene is possibly TRBD2 (5 bases). The CDR3 runs to 13 residues. Trimming took off 1 base at V and 4 bases at J, with 8 bases between the two ends. Germline CDR1 and CDR2: SGHAT and FQNNGV. CDR3 DNA sequence: TGTGCCAGCAGCTTAGTACTAGTTTACGAGCAGTACTTC. Translation: CASSLVLVYEQYF.

The CDR3 DNA reads as TGTGCCAGCAGCTTAAAGGTGGAGGGGAAAGAGACCCAGTACTTC. Its protein product is CASSLKVEGKETQYF. The chain uses TRBV5-4 and TRBJ2-5, with D possibly TRBD2 on 6 matching bases. CDR3 length equals 15 residues. Germline V gives CDR1 SGHNT, CDR2 YYREEE (reference sequence). The V end lost 2 bases, the J end lost 3 bases, and 14 bases lay between the germline ends.

The genes are TRBV11-3 and TRBJ2-3; possibly TRBD2 for D (6 bases). The CDR3 has 14 residues. The germline gives CDR1 SGHNT, CDR2 YENEEA. V dropped 4 bases and J dropped 2 bases, with 10 bases sitting between them. CDR3 sequence: CASSSGLATDTQYF. CDR3 DNA: TGTGCCAGCAGCTCGGGACTTGCCACAGATACGCAGTATTTT.

The table lists this clone with a count of one. This chain uses TRBV5-1 with TRBJ2-5; 9 bases are shared with TRBD1. Germline V lookup: CDR1 SGHRS, CDR2 YFSETQ. With V trimmed by 4 bases and J by 4 bases, 5 bases remained unmatched. CDR3 length: 14 amino acids. CDR3 sequence (DNA): TGCGCCAGCAGCCAGACAGGGGGGAGAGAGACCCAGTACTTC. Translation gives CASSQTGGRETQYF.

The CDR3 is CASSPPLGTDQETQYF. The CDR3 region has the DNA TGCGCCAGCAGCCCGCCCCTCGGGACAGATCAAGAGACCCAGTACTTC. This rearrangement joins TRBV5-1 to TRBJ2-5; TRBD1 aligns across 7 bases. The length of the CDR3 is 16 residues. Germline CDR1 and CDR2: SGHRS and YFSETQ. The ends lost 4 bases at V and 2 bases at J; junction bases unmatched: 11.